The 8 T cell receptor beta chains given below trace back to one sample, sequenced in a study of OX40 agonist ivuxolimab in advanced cancers. Libraries were built with the immunoSEQ multiplex PCR assay. As stored in TCRdb, this immuneACCESS dataset retains in-frame rearrangements with V and J assigned. A fraction of the clones does not appear; measured against another copy, unresolved V genes explain less than half of the discrepancy, and the remainder lacks a known reason. The sample table contains roughly 87,000 clones; only one count was recorded for approximately 90% of them. In total, the top ten clones hold 0.71% of the sample. Sequenced here: CD4+ or CD8+ T cells sorted from blood, sampled in a trial of the OX40 agonist ivuxolimab. These receptors were collected from an adult with an advanced solid tumor such as melanoma, head and neck, liver or kidney cancer.

V usage is TRBV6-5 and J usage is TRBJ1-6; D is unresolved. CDR1 MNHEY and CDR2 SVGAGI come from the germline V gene. Trimming stripped 0 bases from V and 9 bases from J, with 6 bases between. This CDR3 is 13 amino acids long. This CDR3 reads CASSYSSRSPLHF. In DNA form, the CDR3 reads TGTGCCAGCAGTTACTCGAGCCGTTCACCCCTCCACTTT.

The chain joins TRBV27 to TRBJ2-3; 7 bases map to TRBD2. The V gene end was trimmed by 6 bases and the J gene end by 4 bases; junction bases not matched to a gene: 10. Germline lookup yields CDR1 MNHEY and CDR2 SMNVEV (reference sequence). This CDR3 is 15 amino acids long. CDR3 sequence reads: CASSPGRRVPDTQYF. The CDR3 DNA reads TGTGCCAGCAGCCCCGGGAGGAGGGTTCCAGATACGCAGTATTTT.

The chain recombines TRBV28 with TRBJ1-1; D may be TRBD1 (5 bases). This CDR3 is built from 13 residues. Germline V CDR1 and CDR2: MDHEN, SYDVKM. V lost 8 bases and J lost 2, with 12 bases in between. CDR3 region: CASDDRDNTEAFF. DNA of the CDR3: TGTGCCAGCGACGACAGAGATAACACTGAAGCTTTCTTT.

The rearrangement joins TRBV4-1 to TRBJ1-5, with D possibly being TRBD1 (6 bases). The CDR3 covers 16 residues. Germline-derived CDR1 and CDR2 are MGHRA and YSYEKL. V lost 2 bases to trimming and J lost 3 bases, with 14 bases between them. The CDR3 DNA is TGCGCCAGCAGCCAATCCGGACAGAACCTCAATCAGCCCCAGCATTTT. It is translated as CASSQSGQNLNQPQHF.

This clone was detected only once. The chain is built from TRBV6-4 and TRBJ2-3; the match to TRBD2 covers 14 bases. Germline V gives CDR1 MRHNA, CDR2 SNTAGT. V dropped 2 bases and J dropped 3; count of bases not matched to a gene: 4. The CDR3 is 17 residues long. The CDR3 coding sequence is TGTGCCAGCAGTGACGGGACTAGCGGGAGATCGACAGATACGCAGTATTTT. Residues: CASSDGTSGRSTDTQYF.

The rearrangement joins TRBV30 to TRBJ2-3, with 8 bases matching TRBD2. V lost 8 bases, J lost 0 bases, and 10 bases stayed unmatched. The CDR3 runs 15 residues. CDR1 is GTSNPN and CDR2 is SVGIG in the germline V gene (reference sequence). The chain's CDR3 is CATRVASGSTDTQYF. The CDR3 DNA reads TGTGCCACACGCGTGGCTAGCGGGAGCACAGATACGCAGTATTTT.

The rearrangement links TRBV28 to TRBJ1-5; 11 positions match TRBD1. The germline V gene encodes CDR1 MDHEN and CDR2 SYDVKM. The CDR3 has 20 amino acids. V gave up 7 bases and J gave up 5 bases; unmatched junction bases: 22. The CDR3 sequence is CASMTLMAGTGGTRDQPQHF. The CDR3, as DNA: TGTGCCAGCATGACTCTCATGGCAGGGACAGGGGGTACTCGGGATCAGCCCCAGCATTTT.

The gene calls are TRBV19 and TRBJ1-1; 10 bases match TRBD1. This CDR3 comprises 16 residues. J was trimmed by 0 bases and V by 5 bases; bases with no gene match: 6. Germline-derived CDR1 and CDR2 are LNHDA and SQIVND (reference sequence). The CDR3 here is CASSVRQGAVNTEAFF. The CDR3 DNA reads TGTGCCAGTAGTGTAAGACAGGGGGCTGTGAACACTGAAGCTTTCTTT.